The 19 T cell receptor beta chains below come from one sample, sequenced in a study of neoadjuvant anti-PD-1 for oral cavity cancer. Sequencing used immunoSEQ multiplex PCR; TCRdb keeps in-frame clones, though not all of them. The sample gives 75,000 to 100,000 clones, approximately 80% of which show up once; 2.5% to 3.5% is in the top ten. The sequenced sample was PBMCs, obtained before nivolumab (anti-PD-1) treatment. These TCRs come from a person aged 35 to 85 with oral cavity squamous cell carcinoma.

The rearrangement uses TRBV6-6 and TRBJ1-2; possible D gene TRBD1, 5 bases. Germline lookup yields CDR1 MNHNY and CDR2 SVGAGI (reference sequence). The CDR3 has 13 amino acids. Trimming shortened V by 0 bases and J by 4 bases, and 6 bases separated the two germline ends. CDR3 in DNA: TGTGCCAGCAGTTACTCCGGGGGCTATGGCTACACCTTC. Protein sequence: CASSYSGGYGYTF.

This clone turned up a few times. The chain uses TRBV10-3 and TRBJ1-5, with a possible D match to TRBD1 (6 bases). There are 15 residues in the CDR3. Germline-derived CDR1 and CDR2 are ENHRY and SYGVKD. Trimming removed 8 bases at V and 7 bases at J, with 21 bases between. The CDR3 DNA follows: TGTGCCATCGCGGCCGAACAGGGTCAGCGACAGCCCCAGCATTTT. Protein sequence: CAIAAEQGQRQPQHF.

This chain connects TRBV5-1 to TRBJ2-7; a weak D match, TRBD1 (6 bases). V was shortened by 4 bases and J by 4 bases, with 15 bases between the two germline ends. This CDR3 has 14 amino acids. Germline V gives CDR1 SGHRS, CDR2 YFSETQ. The CDR3 bases are TGCGCCAGCAGCCTCCCGGGACAAACGTACGAGCAGTACTTC. The encoded protein is CASSLPGQTYEQYF. Using reference TRBV5-1 and TRBJ2-7 for the parts outside the CDR3, the full variable domain is KAGVTQTPRYLIKTRGQQVTLSCSPISGHRSVSWYQQTPGQGLQFLFEYFSETQRNKGNFPGRFSGRQFSNSRSEMNVSTLELGDSALYLCASSLPGQTYEQYFGPGTRLTVT.

By share of the sample, this clone is medium-sized. The chain is built from TRBV27 and TRBJ2-4; D ambiguous. Germline V CDR1 and CDR2: MNHEY, SMNVEV (reference sequence). Trimming removed 2 bases at V and 0 bases at J, with 11 bases between. This CDR3 has 16 residues. The CDR3 here is CASSLAPGVAKNIQYF. Here the CDR3 DNA reads TGTGCCAGCAGTTTAGCCCCTGGAGTAGCCAAAAACATTCAGTACTTC.

This clone was observed a single time. This chain links TRBV6-5 with TRBJ2-3; D gene uncertain. Germline values: CDR1 MNHEY, CDR2 SVGAGI. The CDR3 sequence is 15 residues long. Trimming removed 0 bases at V and 1 base at J, with 8 bases between. CDR3 loop: CASSYSWQGTDTQYF. The CDR3 DNA reads TGTGCCAGCAGTTACTCGTGGCAGGGCACAGATACGCAGTATTTT.

The chain joins TRBV9 to TRBJ2-1; TRBD2 aligns across 7 bases. The CDR3 has 15 residues. V was pared by 0 bases and J by 9 bases, with 9 bases of the junction left unmatched. Germline V gene data show CDR1 as SGDLS and CDR2 as YYNGEE. This CDR3 is CASSVDGRGAGEQFF. In DNA, the CDR3 is TGTGCCAGCAGCGTAGATGGGAGGGGAGCAGGTGAGCAGTTCTTC. The full variable domain, in which reference TRBV9 and TRBJ2-1 provide the parts outside the CDR3, is DSGVTQTPKHLITATGQRVTLRCSPRSGDLSVYWYQQSLDQGLQFLIQYYNGEERAKGNILERFSAQQFPDLHSELNLSSLELGDSALYFCASSVDGRGAGEQFFGPGTRLTVL.

The chain is built from TRBV19 and TRBJ1-3; D is unresolved. CDR1 and CDR2 (germline): LNHDA, SQIVND (reference sequence). This CDR3 contains 14 residues. V was clipped by 5 bases and J by 4 bases, with 12 bases between them. CDR3 DNA: TGTGCCAGTAGTGCCAACAGCGCGGGAAACACCATATATTTT. It encodes CASSANSAGNTIYF. Using reference TRBV19 and TRBJ1-3 for the parts outside the CDR3, the full variable domain is DGGITQSPKYLFRKEGQNVTLSCEQNLNHDAMYWYRQDPGQGLRLIYYSQIVNDFQKGDIAEGYSVSREKKESFPLTVTSAQKNPTAFYLCASSANSAGNTIYFGEGSWLTVV.

This chain uses TRBV7-9 with TRBJ2-7; D tentatively fits TRBD1 or TRBD2 (5 bases each). CDR1 SEHNR and CDR2 FQNEAQ come from the germline V gene (reference sequence). The CDR3 runs to 15 residues. V lost 4 bases and J lost 0, with 13 bases in between. In DNA, the CDR3 is TGTGCCAGCAGCTCTTCGGGGCAGTTCTCCTACGAGCAGTACTTC. It is translated as CASSSSGQFSYEQYF.

The V gene is TRBV9, the J gene TRBJ2-5; 8 bases fit TRBD1. Germline values: CDR1 SGDLS, CDR2 YYNGEE. The CDR3 is 17 residues long. V shed 0 bases, J shed 1 base, and the junction held 8 bases outside the gene matches. CDR3 in amino acids: CASSVGRRQGFQETQYF. As DNA, the CDR3 is TGTGCCAGCAGCGTAGGGAGGAGACAGGGGTTCCAAGAGACCCAGTACTTC.

This clone was detected only once. The chain joins TRBV2 to TRBJ1-1; no firm D call. The CDR3 loop spans 12 amino acids. The germline V gene has CDR1 SNHLY and CDR2 FYNNEI. V dropped 8 bases and J dropped 0 bases, with 7 bases sitting between them. CDR3 sequence reads: CASGLLNTEAFF. CDR3 DNA: TGTGCCAGCGGGTTACTGAACACTGAAGCTTTCTTT.

The chain combines TRBV9 with TRBJ2-3; D is possibly TRBD2 (6 bases). Germline CDR1 is SGDLS and CDR2 is YYNGEE. Trimming pared 5 bases from V and 5 bases from J, leaving 18 bases between. The CDR3 consists of 15 residues. The CDR3 coding sequence is TGTGCCAGCAGTCAAAACTGGGGGGTCGGAGATACGCAGTATTTT. Amino acid sequence: CASSQNWGVGDTQYF.

The chain joins TRBV15 to TRBJ1-3; D is undetermined. Per the germline V gene, CDR1 is LNHNV and CDR2 is YYDKDF (reference sequence). This CDR3 contains 14 residues. The ends were cut back, 1 base at V and 3 bases at J, with 7 bases in the middle. CDR3 in amino acids: CATSRGGFGNTIYF. As DNA, the CDR3 is TGTGCCACCAGCAGAGGCGGATTTGGAAACACCATATATTTT.

J is TRBJ1-5 and V is TRBV6-5, with 7 bases identical to TRBD1. The CDR3 contains 14 residues. Trimming removed 5 bases from V and 3 bases from J; junction bases left unmatched: 4. Germline-derived CDR1 and CDR2 are MNHEY and SVGAGI. CDR3 residues: CASSQQGFNQPQHF. The CDR3 nucleotides are TGTGCCAGCAGTCAACAGGGGTTCAATCAGCCCCAGCATTTT.

The chain has TRBV5-6 and TRBJ1-5; 8 nucleotides agree with TRBD1. V was pared by 4 bases and J by 4 bases, with 10 bases of the junction left unmatched. The CDR3 contains 16 residues. CDR1 is SGHDT and CDR2 is YYEEEE in the germline V gene. The CDR3 DNA is TGTGCCAGCAGCCTATCTGACAGGGGCTCAAATCAGCCCCAGCATTTT. Translated: CASSLSDRGSNQPQHF.

The J gene is TRBJ2-2, the V gene TRBV10-3; D not resolved. This CDR3 is built from 14 residues. Trimming took off 4 bases at V and 2 bases at J, with 8 bases between the two ends. CDR1 is ENHRY, CDR2 SYGVKD, per germline. The CDR3 DNA sequence: TGTGCCATCAGTGCATCTGCTAACACCGGGGAGCTGTTTTTT. The encoded protein is CAISASANTGELFF.

This clone was detected once. The rearrangement uses TRBV28 and TRBJ2-7; TRBD1 matches at 10 bases. Germline V gives CDR1 MDHEN, CDR2 SYDVKM. V lost 5 bases to trimming and J lost 7 bases; unmatched junction nucleotides: 8. This CDR3 is 14 amino acids long. The CDR3, as DNA: TGTGCCAGCAGTCTTCCGGGACAGGGGATGGAGCAGTACTTC. This sequence encodes CASSLPGQGMEQYF.

The V call is TRBV29-1, the J call TRBJ1-3; D not certain. CDR1 and CDR2 (germline): SQVTM, ANQGSEA. The CDR3 sequence is 12 residues long. The V and J ends lost 1 base and 4 bases respectively, with 5 bases between them. CDR3 in DNA: TGCAGCGTTGAAGTAGTCGGAAACACCATATATTTT. As protein: CSVEVVGNTIYF.

This clone was seen only a few times. This chain links TRBV6-5 with TRBJ1-4; D unclear. Germline V gene lookup returns CDR1 MNHEY and CDR2 SVGAGI. The CDR3 is 16 residues long. Trimming took off 0 bases at V and 1 base at J, with 9 bases between the two ends. CDR3 coding DNA: TGTGCCAGCAGTTACTCCGGGGAGGTAACTAATGAAAAACTGTTTTTT. Protein: CASSYSGEVTNEKLFF.

The chain is built from TRBV9 and TRBJ2-2; no clear D gene. Trimming removed 0 bases from V and 7 bases from J, with 10 bases in between. CDR1 is SGDLS, CDR2 YYNGEE, per germline. This CDR3 is built from 14 residues. The CDR3 spells CASSVGDGVGELFF. The CDR3 coding sequence is TGTGCCAGCAGCGTAGGGGATGGGGTCGGGGAGCTGTTTTTT. The full variable domain, in which reference TRBV9 and TRBJ2-2 provide the parts outside the CDR3, is DSGVTQTPKHLITATGQRVTLRCSPRSGDLSVYWYQQSLDQGLQFLIQYYNGEERAKGNILERFSAQQFPDLHSELNLSSLELGDSALYFCASSVGDGVGELFFGEGSRLTVL.